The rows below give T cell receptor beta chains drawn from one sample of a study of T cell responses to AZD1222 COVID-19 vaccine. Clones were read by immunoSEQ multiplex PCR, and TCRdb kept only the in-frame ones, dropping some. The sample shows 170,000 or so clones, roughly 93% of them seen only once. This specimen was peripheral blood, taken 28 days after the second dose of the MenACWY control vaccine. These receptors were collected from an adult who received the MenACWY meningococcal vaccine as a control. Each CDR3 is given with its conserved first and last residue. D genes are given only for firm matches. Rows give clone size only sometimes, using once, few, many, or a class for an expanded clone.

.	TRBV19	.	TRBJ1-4	TGTGCCAGTAGTTGGCAGGGCACAACTAATGAAAAACTGTTTTTT	CASSWQGTTNEKLFF
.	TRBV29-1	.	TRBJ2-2	TGCAGCGTTGACAGGAACACCGGGGAGCTGTTTTTT	CSVDRNTGELFF
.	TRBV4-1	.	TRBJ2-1	TGCGCCAGCAGCCAAGATCTTGGCAGGATTTACAATGAGCAGTTCTTC	CASSQDLGRIYNEQFF
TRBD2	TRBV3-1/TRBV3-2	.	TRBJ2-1	TGTGCCAGCAGCCAAGGGACTAGCTCCTACAATGAGCAGTTCTTC	CASSQGTSSYNEQFF
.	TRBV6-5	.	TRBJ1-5	TGTGCCAGCGGGGACCTTAAAAATCAGCCCCAGCATTTT	CASGDLKNQPQHF
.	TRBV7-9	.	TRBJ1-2	TGTGCCAGCACCACGGGATGGGACCCGAGTACCCATGGCTACACCTTC	CASTTGWDPSTHGYTF
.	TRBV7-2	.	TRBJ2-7	TGTGCCAGCAGCCCTAGAAGGGGCTACGAGCAGTACTTC	CASSPRRGYEQYF
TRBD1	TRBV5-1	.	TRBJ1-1	TGCGCCAGCAGCTATGAGACAGGGGTCAACACTGAAGCTTTCTTT	CASSYETGVNTEAFF
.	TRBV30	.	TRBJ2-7	TGTGCCTGGAGTCCCGACCATTACGAGCAGTACTTC	CAWSPDHYEQYF
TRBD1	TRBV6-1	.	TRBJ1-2	TGTGCCAGCAGTGAAGTGGGGACAGGGGGATTTAGCTATGGCTACACCTTC	CASSEVGTGGFSYGYTF
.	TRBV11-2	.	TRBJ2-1	TGTGCCAGCAGCTTAGTACAGGAGCAGTTCTTC	CASSLVQEQFF
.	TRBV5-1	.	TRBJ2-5	TGCGCCAGCAGCTTGGAGTTAGGAGAGACCCAGTACTTC	CASSLELGETQYF
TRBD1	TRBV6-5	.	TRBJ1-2	TGTGCCAGCAGTTATGGACAGGGCGTGTATGGCTACACCTTC	CASSYGQGVYGYTF
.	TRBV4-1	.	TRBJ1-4	TGCGCCAGCAGGGGCATGGGGCCCCGGGAAAAACTGTTTTTT	CASRGMGPREKLFF
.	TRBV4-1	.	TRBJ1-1	TGCGCCAGCAGCCAAGTTCGGGGGGAGAGTGCTTTCTTT	CASSQVRGESAFF
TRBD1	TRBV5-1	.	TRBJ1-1	TGCGCCAGCAGAACAGGGGTTTTAAGTTCGAGGACTGAAGCTTTCTTT	CASRTGVLSSRTEAFF
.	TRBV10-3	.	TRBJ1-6	TGTGCCATCAGTGAGACAGAATATAATTCACCCCTCCACTTT	CAISETEYNSPLHF
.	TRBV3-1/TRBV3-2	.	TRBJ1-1	TGTGCCAGCACCCGGGCGAGGGGATATAACACTGAAGCTTTCTTT	CASTRARGYNTEAFF
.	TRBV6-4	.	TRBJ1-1	TGTGCCAGCAGTGACTCGAGATACAGCGCGGCTGAAGCTTTCTTT	CASSDSRYSAAEAFF
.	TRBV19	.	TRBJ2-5	TGTGCCAGTAGTTGGTCTAGCCAGTACCAAGAGACCCAGTACTTC	CASSWSSQYQETQYF
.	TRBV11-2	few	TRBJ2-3	TGTGCCAGCAGCTCTATAGGGGGGTACACAGATACGCAGTATTTT	CASSSIGGYTDTQYF
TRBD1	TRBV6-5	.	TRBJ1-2	TGTGCCAGCAGACCACCGGGACAGGGTACTGGCTACACCTTC	CASRPPGQGTGYTF